These 30 T cell receptor beta chains came from one sample sequenced in a study of cytomegalovirus exposure and HLA in healthy donors. Researchers ran the PCR with 60 Vbeta and 13 Jbeta primers. Sequenced by immunoSEQ multiplex PCR; TCRdb stores in-frame clones only, minus some. The table includes about 120,000 clones, approximately 80% detected once. Input material: PBMCs. Source of these receptors: a man aged 40-49 years in good health and CMV-seropositive.

The rearrangement links TRBV4-3 to TRBJ2-1; possibly TRBD1 for D (6 bases). CDR1 and CDR2 from the germline V gene are LGHNA and YSLEER. The CDR3 totals 14 residues. The V gene lost 3 bases and the J gene lost 8 bases, with 14 bases spanning the gap. For the CDR3, the DNA is TGCGCCAGCAGCCAGAACAGGGTTTTCGATGAGCAGTTCTTC. Residues: CASSQNRVFDEQFF.

The gene calls are TRBV25-1 and TRBJ2-5; 9 bases map to TRBD1. The CDR3 totals 14 residues. Germline V lookup: CDR1 MGHDK, CDR2 SYGVNS. The CDR3 DNA reads as TGTTTGGGGGAGACCGGACAGGGGTATCGGACCCAGTACTTC. Protein sequence: CLGETGQGYRTQYF.

V is TRBV6-5 and J is TRBJ1-1; TRBD1 agrees at 7 bases. Germline V gene sequence: CDR1 MNHEY, CDR2 SVGAGI. This CDR3 is built from 13 residues. Trimming took 4 bases from V and 5 from J; bases not matched to a gene: 4. As DNA, the CDR3 is TGTGCCAGCAGTTCAGACAGGGTTACTGAAGCTTTCTTT. Amino acid sequence: CASSSDRVTEAFF.

This chain connects TRBV7-3 to TRBJ1-2, with D unresolved. Trimming stripped 1 base from V and 4 bases from J, with 13 bases between. Looked up from germline, CDR1 is SGHTA and CDR2 is FQGTGA. CDR3 length equals 15 residues. For the CDR3, the DNA is TGTGCCAGCAGCTTAAGCAGGCTAGGGAGCTATGGCTACACCTTC. It encodes CASSLSRLGSYGYTF.

The count of this clone is one. The junction shows a germline mismatch at one end, possibly a read error. The V gene is TRBV6-5, the J gene TRBJ2-7, with TRBD2 identical over 8 bases. Germline V gives CDR1 MNHEY, CDR2 SVGAGI. The CDR3 extends over 15 amino acids. This chain's CDR3 is CASTSGGGTDYEQSF. The CDR3, as DNA: TGTGCCAGCACCTCCGGGGGGGGAACTGATTACGAGCAGTCCTTC.

The CDR3 nucleotides read TGTGCCAGCTCACCCGGAGCAGGGAACTCTGGAAACACCATATATTTT. Its protein is CASSPGAGNSGNTIYF. This rearrangement joins TRBV18 to TRBJ1-3, with D tentatively TRBD1 (5 bases). From germline, CDR1 is KGHSH and CDR2 LQKENI. The CDR3 sequence is 16 residues long. Trimming took 3 bases from V and 0 from J, leaving 12 bases between them. Drawing the rest from reference TRBV18 and TRBJ1-3, the complete variable domain is NAGVMQNPRHLVRRRGQEARLRCSPMKGHSHVYWYRQLPEEGLKFMVYLQKENIIDESGMPKERFSAEFPKEGPSILRIQQVVRGDSAAYFCASSPGAGNSGNTIYFGEGSWLTVV.

The chain carries TRBV7-8 and TRBJ2-5; no definite D call. The CDR3 runs 13 residues. V was trimmed by 3 bases and J by 1 base, leaving 6 bases between them. The germline gives CDR1 SGHVS, CDR2 FQNEAQ. The CDR3 is CASSFLFQETQYF. The CDR3 nucleotides are TGTGCCAGCAGCTTCCTTTTCCAAGAGACCCAGTACTTC.

This clone occurred once. For the CDR3, the DNA is TGTGCCAGCTCACCGACAGGGGGCTGGAATCAGCCCCAGCATTTT. It is translated as CASSPTGGWNQPQHF. The V and J genes are TRBV18 and TRBJ1-5; 10 bases are shared with TRBD1. CDR1 is KGHSH, CDR2 LQKENI, per germline. The CDR3 contains 15 residues. Germline trimming cut 3 bases from V and 4 bases from J; bases unmatched to any gene: 3.

The rearrangement uses TRBV2 and TRBJ2-7, with 15 bases fitting TRBD2. Germline trimming cut 6 bases from V and 3 bases from J; bases unmatched to any gene: 3. The CDR3 is 15 residues long. Germline CDR1 and CDR2: SNHLY and FYNNEI. The DNA of the CDR3 is TGTGCCAGCAGCCTGGGACTAGCGGGAGGCTACGAGCAGTACTTC. It encodes CASSLGLAGGYEQYF.

There are a few counts of this clone. CDR3 sequence: CASSWTPISNQPQHF. The CDR3 bases are TGTGCCAGCAGTTGGACACCGATTAGCAATCAGCCCCAGCATTTT. The V and J genes are TRBV28 and TRBJ1-5; a weak D match, TRBD1 (5 bases). CDR3 length equals 15 residues. Per the germline V gene, CDR1 is MDHEN and CDR2 is SYDVKM. The V end lost 4 bases, the J end lost 0 bases, and 10 bases lay between the germline ends. The variable domain in full, completed from reference TRBV28 and TRBJ1-5, reads DVKVTQSSRYLVKRTGEKVFLECVQDMDHENMFWYRQDPGLGLRLIYFSYDVKMKEKGDIPEGYSVSREKKERFSLILESASTNQTSMYLCASSWTPISNQPQHFGDGTRLSIL.

The genes are TRBV15 and TRBJ2-3, with D possibly matching TRBD1 (6 bases). With 0 bases removed from V and 0 bases from J, the gap between germline ends came to 19 bases. The CDR3 loop spans 19 amino acids. From germline, CDR1 is LNHNV and CDR2 YYDKDF (reference sequence). The CDR3 sequence is CATSRDRNRVMVSTDTQYF. CDR3 coding DNA: TGTGCCACCAGCAGAGATCGAAACAGGGTGATGGTCAGCACAGATACGCAGTATTTT.

This chain uses TRBV28 with TRBJ2-2, with D possibly being TRBD1 (5 bases). The CDR3 is 14 residues long. Per the germline V gene, CDR1 is MDHEN and CDR2 is SYDVKM. Trimming stripped 0 bases from V and 6 bases from J, with 8 bases between. The CDR3 DNA reads TGTGCCAGCAGTTTATGGGACAACCCCGGGGAGCTGTTTTTT. Residues: CASSLWDNPGELFF.

The V gene is TRBV6-5, the J gene TRBJ1-3, with TRBD1 identical over 7 bases. The J segment lost 4 bases and the V segment lost 0 bases, leaving 3 bases of the junction unmatched. This CDR3 contains 15 residues. Looked up from germline, CDR1 is MNHEY and CDR2 is SVGAGI. The CDR3 sequence: CASSYSTGNGNTIYF. The CDR3 region has the DNA TGTGCCAGCAGTTACTCGACAGGGAACGGAAACACCATATATTTT.

The chain has TRBV28 and TRBJ1-2; D may be TRBD1 (6 bases). Per germline, CDR1 MDHEN and CDR2 SYDVKM. Trimming took off 6 bases at V and 5 bases at J, with 13 bases between the two ends. This CDR3 is built from 13 residues. CDR3 nucleotide sequence: TGTGCCAGCAGACTCACAGGGATTTATGGCTACACCTTC. It specifies CASRLTGIYGYTF.

The genes are TRBV21-1 and TRBJ2-5; the table's TRBD2 call for D was not verified on the DNA. TRBV21-1 is a documented pseudogene. This CDR3 contains 23 residues. DNA for the CDR3: TGTGCCAGCAGCAATGGGTTGGGACCCTCTCTGGAGACTAGCGGGGGGGAACAAGAGACCCAGTACTTC. Translation gives CASSNGLGPSLETSGGEQETQYF.

CDR3 nucleotide sequence: TGCGCCAGCAGCTTGACTAGCGGGGGTTTCCCCTACGAGCAGTACTTC. It translates to CASSLTSGGFPYEQYF. The V call is TRBV5-1, the J call TRBJ2-7, with 11 bases matching TRBD2. Germline CDR1 and CDR2: SGHRS and YFSETQ. V shed 1 base and J 2 bases; nucleotides not matched to a gene: 5. The CDR3 contains 16 residues.

The rearrangement joins TRBV29-1 to TRBJ2-3, with TRBD2 as a possible D gene (7 bases). The V end was cut by 6 bases, the J end by 6 bases, with 25 bases between. The germline V gene has CDR1 SQVTM and CDR2 ANQGSEA. The CDR3 runs to 16 residues. The chain's CDR3 is CSVLRGGVAARDTQYF. The CDR3 coding sequence is TGCAGCGTCCTCAGGGGAGGGGTCGCGGCGCGGGATACGCAGTATTTT.

V usage is TRBV7-9 and J usage is TRBJ1-5; possible D gene TRBD1, 6 bases. Trimming removed 5 bases from V and 2 bases from J, with 10 bases in between. This CDR3 region has 14 residues. Germline CDR1 and CDR2: SEHNR and FQNEAQ (reference sequence). The CDR3 is CASSGAGGNQPQHF. In DNA, the CDR3 is TGTGCCAGCAGCGGAGCAGGGGGCAATCAGCCCCAGCATTTT.

This clone was recorded a few times. The gene calls are TRBV5-4 and TRBJ2-7; a possible D gene is TRBD2 (5 bases). The germline CDR1 and CDR2 sequences are SGHNT and YYREEE (reference sequence). V dropped 5 bases and J dropped 1 base, with 10 bases sitting between them. The CDR3 contains 13 residues. CDR3 nucleotides: TGTGCCAGCAGAGCGGACTCATCCTACGAGCAGTACTTC. Its translation is CASRADSSYEQYF.

V gene TRBV28 combines with J gene TRBJ1-5; no clear D. V lost 3 bases and J 4 bases, leaving 13 bases between the germline ends. There are 15 residues in the CDR3. The V gene's germline CDR1 is MDHEN and CDR2 SYDVKM. CDR3 sequence reads: CASSFGLKRNQPQHF. DNA for the CDR3: TGTGCCAGCAGTTTTGGCCTCAAACGAAATCAGCCCCAGCATTTT.

The V and J genes are TRBV18 and TRBJ2-5; 7 nucleotides line up with TRBD1. Losses at the gene ends were 0 bases for V and 5 bases for J; bases not matched to a gene: 12. The CDR3 totals 17 residues. The germline CDR1 and CDR2 sequences are KGHSH and LQKENI. The CDR3, as DNA: TGTGCCAGCTCACCACCGGAGTCAGGGGGTATGAAGGAGACCCAGTACTTC. Translating it yields CASSPPESGGMKETQYF.

The chain links TRBV29-1 to TRBJ2-5, with a tentative D call TRBD1 (6 bases). V was clipped by 5 bases and J by 1 base, with 20 bases between them. Germline values: CDR1 SQVTM, CDR2 ANQGSEA. The CDR3 contains 16 residues. This chain's CDR3 is CSVRGTWQGPQETQYF. The DNA of the CDR3 is TGCAGCGTTAGGGGGACGTGGCAGGGACCCCAAGAGACCCAGTACTTC.

This chain uses TRBV6-4 with TRBJ1-3, with D uncertain. The germline CDR1 and CDR2 sequences are MRHNA and SNTAGT. Trimming took off 4 bases at V and 6 bases at J, with 16 bases between the two ends. CDR3 length equals 15 residues. This CDR3 is CASSAPPRGENTIYF. As DNA, the CDR3 is TGTGCCAGCAGTGCCCCCCCACGGGGAGAAAACACCATATATTTT.

This clone was picked up a small number of times. The CDR3 region has the DNA TGTGCCAGCAGCCCGGGACAGGGGGTCCACGAGCAGTACTTC. Encoded protein: CASSPGQGVHEQYF. This sequence joins TRBV2 and TRBJ2-7; 11 bases fit TRBD1. Germline V gives CDR1 SNHLY, CDR2 FYNNEI. The length of the CDR3 is 14 residues. The V and J ends lost 6 bases and 5 bases, in that order; junction bases with no gene match: 6.

The V call is TRBV15, the J call TRBJ1-4, with 8 bases aligning to TRBD1. Germline lookup yields CDR1 LNHNV and CDR2 YYDKDF (reference sequence). CDR3 length: 16 amino acids. Trimming cost V 3 bases and J 3 bases; bases outside gene matches: 6. This CDR3 reads CATSSPGGTANEKLFF. The CDR3 bases are TGTGCCACCAGCAGCCCAGGGGGCACAGCTAATGAAAAACTGTTTTTT.

This clone was recorded only once. This chain joins TRBV11-2 and TRBJ1-2, with D maybe TRBD1 (5 bases). Per germline, CDR1 SGHAT and CDR2 FQNNGV. V was trimmed by 2 bases and J by 8 bases, leaving 12 bases between them. The CDR3 spans 13 residues. The CDR3 nucleotides are TGTGCCAGCAGCTTAAAACAGGCCACGGGCTACACCTTC. Translating it yields CASSLKQATGYTF.

This clone was seen just once. The chain joins TRBV5-1 to TRBJ2-3, with 8 bases fitting TRBD1. The CDR3 consists of 21 residues. The germline V gene has CDR1 SGHRS and CDR2 YFSETQ. The ends lost 5 bases at V and 1 base at J; junction bases unmatched: 24. CDR3 nucleotide sequence: TGCGCCAGCAGTTCTCTCCCCCCGCGGGGACAGGCGCCTACAGGCACAGATACGCAGTATTTT. Amino acid sequence: CASSSLPPRGQAPTGTDTQYF.

The CDR3 DNA is TGTGCCAGCAGCTTATGGCAGGCCTACGAGCAGTACTTC. It is translated as CASSLWQAYEQYF. This sequence joins TRBV7-6 and TRBJ2-7; D is uncertain. The V gene's germline CDR1 is SGHVS and CDR2 FNYEAQ. CDR3 size: 13 residues. V was clipped by 2 bases and J by 2 bases, with 7 bases between them.

This clone was counted a few times. V usage is TRBV5-1 and J usage is TRBJ1-1; 7 bases match TRBD1. The CDR3 has 13 residues. Germline CDR1 and CDR2: SGHRS and YFSETQ. The ends lost 2 bases at V and 6 bases at J; junction bases unmatched: 4. For the CDR3, the DNA is TGCGCCAGCAGCTTTACAGGGGAAGCTGAAGCTTTCTTT. It translates to CASSFTGEAEAFF.

The V gene is TRBV11-2, the J gene TRBJ2-7; weak D call: TRBD1 (6 bases). Deletions cut 3 bases from V and 0 bases from J, with 9 bases between. CDR1 is SGHAT, CDR2 FQNNGV, per germline. The CDR3 runs 14 residues. CDR3 in DNA: TGTGCCAGCAGCTTCTCACAGGGCTCCTACGAGCAGTACTTC. It encodes CASSFSQGSYEQYF.